This is a list of T cell receptor beta chains from one sample in a study of monozygotic twins with inflammatory bowel disease. TCRdb reprocessed the 5' RACE reads and keeps a single row for each CDR3 protein, giving no DNA. The repertoire table contains about 170,000 distinct CDR3 sequences. The specimen sequenced was blood. The receptors originated from a human donor with ulcerative colitis or Crohn's disease, or a healthy co-twin of an affected twin (not recorded which). CDR3s include the opening cysteine and the closing phenylalanine or tryptophan. Fields, in order: clone size, J gene, V gene, CDR3 protein. The listing skips clone size in some rows; elsewhere it reads once, few, many or a size class.

-,TRBJ2-2,TRBV18,CASSITSGRNTGELFF
medium-sized,TRBJ1-2,TRBV7-2,CASSFWTDYGYTF
-,TRBJ2-3,TRBV18,CASSPKAGGTDTQYF
-,TRBJ2-5,TRBV29-1,CSAADRDQETQYF
-,TRBJ2-1,TRBV29-1,CSTLAPTSASYNEQFF
-,TRBJ2-6,TRBV24-1,CATSDPRTGANVLTF
-,TRBJ1-6,TRBV5-8,CASSLRARVSPLHF
-,TRBJ2-3,TRBV28,CASSLSGGSTDTQYF
-,TRBJ2-2,TRBV6-5,CASSRDRAGSCFF
-,TRBJ2-7,TRBV4-1,CASSQLRDFYEQYF
-,TRBJ1-1,TRBV5-1,CASSILVGTEGRDTEAFF
-,TRBJ2-7,TRBV29-1,CSVWFQNSYEQYF
-,TRBJ2-5,TRBV19,CASSNRAQGTIPQETQYF
-,TRBJ2-5,TRBV7-2,CASSGLQLETQYF
-,TRBJ2-7,TRBV5-1,CASSPRTSGSSYEQYF
-,TRBJ2-2,TRBV10-2,CASRATQERELFF
-,TRBJ2-7,TRBV12-3/TRBV12-4,CASSLGSGFGEQYF
-,TRBJ1-5,TRBV3-1,CASSQDWASNQPQHF
-,TRBJ2-1,TRBV19,CASSRLAGATYNEQFF
-,TRBJ2-1,TRBV7-8,CASSFSPREGLNEQFF
-,TRBJ1-1,TRBV12-3/TRBV12-4,CASRAGTGKLLNTEAFF
-,TRBJ2-3,TRBV3-1,CASSPKGERPDTQYF
-,TRBJ1-1,TRBV19,CASLATGGTEAFF
-,TRBJ2-7,TRBV29-1,CSVKAGVYEQYF
-,TRBJ2-5,TRBV29-1,CSVGVQETQYF
-,TRBJ2-1,TRBV27,CASSSGTSGRARNEQFF
-,TRBJ2-1,TRBV20-1,CSASIWSGIAKEQFF
-,TRBJ2-3,TRBV7-9,CATGPHSAELTDTQYF
-,TRBJ1-5,TRBV5-4,CASSLGGRNNQPQHF
-,TRBJ2-1,TRBV4-1,CASIHPSNEQFF
-,TRBJ2-2,TRBV20-1,CSARVAGVVTGELFF